This record concerns one TCR beta chain sequence. Its antigen is not known. J lost 7 bases, V lost 6 bases, and 12 bases had no gene match. The CDR3 consists of 14 residues. Germline V gene sequence: CDR1 SQVTM, CDR2 ANQGSEA. TCRbeta libraries were built with three rounds of nested PCR, modified from ARM-PCR. TCRdb reprocessed the multiplex PCR reads with MiXCR, giving one entry per CDR3 protein. The sample yields 90,000 to 100,000 distinct CDR3 sequences, 80% seen once. RNA was extracted from bulk tissue without any cell sorting. Distant lung tissue was collected more than 3 cm away from the tumor edge. These data are taken from a study of tumor and adjacent non-tumor tissue in lung cancer. Study at large: Stage I to III disease affected 9 to 10 men and 5 women aged roughly 31 to 85.

General study results and limits: Tumor tissue had significantly higher TCR diversity than normal lung. Top 100 clones took a larger repertoire share in normal lung.

The clonotype originates from a man aged 55 to 69 with small cell lung cancer. J is TRBJ2-1 and V is TRBV29-1, with 7 bases that match TRBD2. Sequencing used distant non-tumor lung tissue. This CDR3 reads CSVYAAGWPNEQFF. As DNA, the CDR3 is TGCAGCGTGTACGCAGCGGGATGGCCGAATGAGCAGTTCTTC.